Listed below are T cell receptor beta chains from one sample, sequenced in a study of PD-1 blockade in mismatch repair-deficient tumors. The protocol was immunoSEQ multiplex PCR, while the TCRdb copy is restricted to in-frame clones and leaves out a portion. The top ten hold approximately 1.8% of the sample, which has 14,000 or so clones, approximately 82% seen once. The specimen comprised PBMCs, sampled approximately 14 weeks after starting pembrolizumab. These receptors all stem from an adult with mismatch repair-deficient cancer. The CDR3 runs from the conserved cysteine through the conserved F or W. D genes are given only for firm matches. Only part of the rows carry a size: once, few, many, or a class if the clone is expanded.

v_call	d_call	clone_size	j_call	cdr3_aa	cdr3_nt
TRBV27	TRBD1	NA	TRBJ1-2	CASSPGTGTNYGYTF	TGTGCCAGCAGTCCAGGGACAGGGACCAACTATGGCTACACCTTC
TRBV29-1	TRBD1	NA	TRBJ2-3	CSVSWTGSDTQYF	TGCAGCGTTTCCTGGACAGGGTCCGATACGCAGTATTTT
TRBV7-2	TRBD2	NA	TRBJ2-1	CASSFGLAGVSEQFF	TGTGCCAGCAGCTTCGGACTAGCGGGAGTCAGTGAGCAGTTCTTC
TRBV19	TRBD2	NA	TRBJ2-3	CASSISRPSGRTDTQYF	TGTGCCAGTAGTATCTCTCGCCCTAGCGGGAGGACAGATACGCAGTATTTT
TRBV7-9	TRBD1	few	TRBJ2-1	CASSLVGTAYNEQFF	TGTGCCAGCAGCTTAGTCGGGACAGCGTACAATGAGCAGTTCTTC
TRBV29-1	TRBD1	NA	TRBJ2-5	CSVEGTGIGGEQETQYF	TGCAGCGTTGAAGGGACAGGGATAGGTGGGGAACAAGAGACCCAGTACTTC
TRBV19	TRBD1	NA	TRBJ1-2	CASSIEQGATHGYTF	TGTGCCAGTAGTATCGAACAGGGGGCGACTCATGGCTACACCTTC
TRBV5-1	TRBD1	NA	TRBJ2-2	CASRSGQVNTGELFF	TGCGCCAGCAGATCGGGACAGGTTAACACCGGGGAGCTGTTTTTT
TRBV7-2	NA	NA	TRBJ2-7	CASTGHISYEQYF	TGTGCCAGCACCGGACACATTTCCTACGAGCAGTACTTC
TRBV4-2	NA	NA	TRBJ1-2	CASSPGETDVYGYTF	TGTGCCAGCAGCCCGGGGGAGACGGACGTTTATGGCTACACCTTC
TRBV7-9	TRBD2	NA	TRBJ2-3	CASSIPGLAGGSTDTQYF	TGTGCCAGCAGCATCCCGGGACTAGCGGGAGGAAGCACAGATACGCAGTATTTT
TRBV9	NA	NA	TRBJ1-1	CASSLRSVNTEAFF	TGTGCCAGCAGCCTTAGATCCGTGAACACTGAAGCTTTCTTT
TRBV7-2	NA	NA	TRBJ1-1	CASSLSKAGVGTEAFF	TGTGCCAGCAGCTTATCCAAGGCAGGGGTGGGTACTGAAGCTTTCTTT
TRBV7-2	TRBD1	NA	TRBJ2-3	CASSPWTGGTDTQYF	TGTGCCAGCAGCCCTTGGACAGGGGGTACAGATACGCAGTATTTT
TRBV28	NA	NA	TRBJ2-7	CASSLALRIATYEQYF	TGTGCCAGCAGTTTGGCTCTGCGGATCGCTACCTACGAGCAGTACTTC